These T cell receptor beta chains were read from a single sample in a study of a mutant IDH1 vaccine in newly diagnosed glioma. The data were produced by immunoSEQ multiplex PCR, yet TCRdb's version contains in-frame clones alone and is incomplete. The sample gives about 67,000 clones, nearly 85% of which show up once; about an eighth is in the top ten. Their cognate antigens are unknown. The sample here was PBMCs, taken from a glioma patient whose treatment included an IDH1 peptide vaccine. The receptors here all came from a man between 18 and 29 years old with glioma. Both conserved end residues are part of each CDR3. D genes are given only for firm matches. Not every row has a clone size; where given, it reads once, few, many or a size class.

clone_size: -
d_call: TRBD1
v_call: TRBV6-5
j_call: TRBJ2-7
cdr3_nt: TGTGCCAGCAGTTTCCTCGGACAGGCCTACGAGCAGTACTTC
cdr3_aa: CASSFLGQAYEQYF

clone_size: -
d_call: -
v_call: TRBV11-2
j_call: TRBJ2-1
cdr3_nt: TGTGCCAGCAGCCCCCCCAGTGGAGGGAATGAGCAGTTCTTC
cdr3_aa: CASSPPSGGNEQFF

clone_size: -
d_call: -
v_call: TRBV6-4
j_call: TRBJ2-7
cdr3_nt: TGTGCCAGTCCGGGCTACGAGCAGTACTTC
cdr3_aa: CASPGYEQYF

clone_size: -
d_call: TRBD1
v_call: TRBV6-5
j_call: TRBJ1-2
cdr3_nt: TGTGCCAGCAGAACGACGACAGGGAGCTATGGCTACACCTTC
cdr3_aa: CASRTTTGSYGYTF

clone_size: -
d_call: TRBD1
v_call: TRBV28
j_call: TRBJ1-1
cdr3_nt: TGTGCCAGCAGTTTGGGACAGCTCTTGAACACTGAAGCTTTCTTT
cdr3_aa: CASSLGQLLNTEAFF

clone_size: once
d_call: -
v_call: TRBV5-1
j_call: TRBJ2-3
cdr3_nt: TGCGCCAGCAGCTTTCGGACAGTCACAGATACGCAGTATTTT
cdr3_aa: CASSFRTVTDTQYF

clone_size: few
d_call: -
v_call: TRBV30
j_call: TRBJ1-5
cdr3_nt: TGTGCCTGGGGCCCGCAGGATCAGCCCCAGCATTTT
cdr3_aa: CAWGPQDQPQHF

clone_size: -
d_call: -
v_call: TRBV5-5
j_call: TRBJ2-7
cdr3_nt: TGTGCCAGCAGCCTACATATGGGTGGGGCCTACGAGCAGTACTTC
cdr3_aa: CASSLHMGGAYEQYF

clone_size: -
d_call: TRBD1
v_call: TRBV4-2
j_call: TRBJ2-2
cdr3_nt: TGTGCCAGCCGCTATGGGACAGGGGGGACCGGGGAGCTGTTTTTT
cdr3_aa: CASRYGTGGTGELFF

clone_size: -
d_call: -
v_call: TRBV9
j_call: TRBJ1-2
cdr3_nt: TGTGCCAGCAGCCCCACGCAGGGAGGGAGGTATGGCTACACCTTC
cdr3_aa: CASSPTQGGRYGYTF

clone_size: -
d_call: -
v_call: TRBV5-4
j_call: TRBJ1-5
cdr3_nt: TGTGCCAGCAGCTTGGCGGGATTTAATCAGCCCCAGCATTTT
cdr3_aa: CASSLAGFNQPQHF

clone_size: -
d_call: -
v_call: TRBV23-1
j_call: TRBJ2-3
cdr3_nt: TGCGCCAAGCTCCGGCTGGCAGATACGCAGTATTTT
cdr3_aa: CAKLRLADTQYF

clone_size: -
d_call: TRBD1
v_call: TRBV7-2
j_call: TRBJ2-7
cdr3_nt: TGTGCCAGCAGCTTACCGGTCGCAGGGGGTATTTACGAGCAGTACTTC
cdr3_aa: CASSLPVAGGIYEQYF

clone_size: -
d_call: -
v_call: TRBV6-6
j_call: TRBJ2-2
cdr3_nt: TGTGCCAGCAGTTCTTACCGGGACGAGCTGTTTTTT
cdr3_aa: CASSSYRDELFF

clone_size: -
d_call: -
v_call: TRBV30
j_call: TRBJ1-1
cdr3_nt: TGTGCCTGGGGACATAGCATGAACACTGAAGCTTTCTTT
cdr3_aa: CAWGHSMNTEAFF

clone_size: -
d_call: TRBD1
v_call: TRBV4-3
j_call: TRBJ1-2
cdr3_nt: TGCGCCAGCAGCCAAGATCCTAGGGACAGCTATGGCTACACCTTC
cdr3_aa: CASSQDPRDSYGYTF

clone_size: -
d_call: TRBD1
v_call: TRBV6-5
j_call: TRBJ1-1
cdr3_nt: TGTGCCAGCCAGACAGGGTTCACTGAAGCTTTCTTT
cdr3_aa: CASQTGFTEAFF

clone_size: few
d_call: -
v_call: TRBV11-2
j_call: TRBJ2-1
cdr3_nt: TGTGCCAGCAGCCTCCGTACGGGTGAGCAGTTCTTC
cdr3_aa: CASSLRTGEQFF

clone_size: -
d_call: -
v_call: TRBV6-5
j_call: TRBJ2-2
cdr3_nt: TGTGCCAGCAGTTACTCGTCCACCGGGGAGCTGTTTTTT
cdr3_aa: CASSYSSTGELFF

clone_size: -
d_call: TRBD1
v_call: TRBV5-6
j_call: TRBJ2-7
cdr3_nt: TGTGCCAGCAGCCAAATGAGGGCGGGGACAGGGAAGTACGAGCAGTACTTC
cdr3_aa: CASSQMRAGTGKYEQYF

clone_size: -
d_call: -
v_call: TRBV5-1
j_call: TRBJ2-5
cdr3_nt: TGCGCCAGCAGCTCCAGCGGGTGGTTCCAGTACTTC
cdr3_aa: CASSSSGWFQYF